Each of the 20 T cell receptor beta chains below was sequenced from the same sample in a study of T cell responses to AZD1222 COVID-19 vaccine (dated by TCRdb to the early 2020s). Library prep was done by the immunoSEQ multiplex PCR assay. The source is immuneACCESS, and TCRdb retained only in-frame sequences with V and J called. Part of the clones is not carried over; for the studies checked, unresolved V genes explain less than half of this, and the remainder is unexplained. The sample data list about 160,000 clones, and about 90% of these were observed just once. The biggest ten clones account for over 1.5% of the sample. The time point tag for this specimen amounts to: baseline before first vaccination. The sequencing here drew on peripheral blood, taken on day 0 of AZD1222 vaccination. The receptor set was obtained from an adult in good health.

The chain carries TRBV5-1 and TRBJ1-1; D call uncertain. The CDR3 consists of 13 residues. Germline V gives CDR1 SGHRS, CDR2 YFSETQ. V lost 1 base and J lost 1, with 5 bases in between. CDR3 sequence reads: CASSLKGNTEAFF. The DNA for the CDR3 is TGCGCCAGCAGCTTGAAGGGGAACACTGAAGCTTTCTTT.

This clone came up once. The V call is TRBV6-1, the J call TRBJ2-5, with 11 bases that match TRBD2. Germline CDR1 and CDR2: MNHNS and SASEGT. The CDR3 consists of 16 residues. After removal of 4 bases from V and 2 bases from J, the junction contained 6 bases not matched to a gene. CDR3 in DNA: TGTGCCAGCAGTGGGGGACTAGCGGACTTACAAGAGACCCAGTACTTC. Protein sequence: CASSGGLADLQETQYF.

The V call is TRBV7-3, the J call TRBJ2-7; TRBD2 aligns across 7 bases. The length of the CDR3 is 12 residues. Trimming removed 5 bases from V and 3 bases from J; junction bases left unmatched: 1. The V gene's germline CDR1 is SGHTA and CDR2 FQGTGA. For the CDR3, the DNA is TGTGCCAGCAGCCCGGGGGGCTACGAGCAGTACTTC. Amino acid sequence: CASSPGGYEQYF. Using reference TRBV7-3 and TRBJ2-7 for the parts outside the CDR3, the full variable domain is GAGVSQTPSNKVTEKGKYVELRCDPISGHTALYWYRQSLGQGPEFLIYFQGTGAADDSGLPNDRFFAVRPEGSVSTLKIQRTERGDSAVYLCASSPGGYEQYFGPGTRLTVT.

This CDR3 reads CASKGASNQPQHF. DNA for the CDR3: TGTGCCAGTAAGGGTGCTAGCAATCAGCCCCAGCATTTT. V and J are TRBV19 and TRBJ1-5; D gene unclear. Germline-derived CDR1 and CDR2 are LNHDA and SQIVND (reference sequence). CDR3 length: 13 amino acids. Trimming took 7 bases from V and 0 from J, leaving 7 bases between them.

The CDR3 protein is CASSIAQGNNEQFF. In nucleotides, the CDR3 is TGTGCCAGCAGTATAGCCCAGGGCAACAATGAGCAGTTCTTC. The chain couples TRBV28 to TRBJ2-1, with D maybe TRBD1 (5 bases). The germline CDR1 and CDR2 sequences are MDHEN and SYDVKM. The CDR3 has 14 amino acids. The V and J ends lost 5 bases and 5 bases respectively, with 13 bases between them.

The V and J genes are TRBV7-2 and TRBJ2-1; no definite D call. This CDR3 is built from 15 residues. CDR1 is SGHTA and CDR2 is FQGNSA in the germline V gene. V lost 0 bases and J lost 9, with 15 bases in between. CDR3 amino acids: CASSLAQVGGSEQFF. Written as DNA, the CDR3 is TGTGCCAGCAGCTTAGCGCAGGTCGGCGGTAGTGAGCAGTTCTTC. Full variable domain (remainder filled in from reference TRBV7-2 and TRBJ2-1): GAGVSQSPSNKVTEKGKDVELRCDPISGHTALYWYRQSLGQGLEFLIYFQGNSAPDKSGLPSDRFSAERTGGSVSTLTIQRTQQEDSAVYLCASSLAQVGGSEQFFGPGTRLTVL.

The chain combines TRBV11-3 with TRBJ2-5; 10 bases map to TRBD1. The CDR3 is 15 amino acids. The V and J ends lost 4 bases and 3 bases, in that order; junction bases with no gene match: 5. Germline V gives CDR1 SGHNT, CDR2 YENEEA. In DNA form, the CDR3 reads TGTGCCAGCAGCTCGGGACAGGGGCAAGAAGAGACCCAGTACTTC. The encoded protein is CASSSGQGQEETQYF.

The chain employs TRBV30 and TRBJ1-1; 9 nucleotides agree with TRBD1. The junction had 5 bases not matched to a gene; V was cut back by 3 bases and J by 6 bases. From germline, CDR1 is GTSNPN and CDR2 SVGIG (reference sequence). The CDR3 runs 13 residues. The CDR3 loop is CAWRQGARAEAFF. The CDR3 bases are TGTGCCTGGAGACAGGGGGCGCGTGCTGAAGCTTTCTTT. The whole variable domain, filled in from reference TRBV30 and TRBJ1-1, reads SQTIHQWPATLVQPVGSPLSLECTVEGTSNPNLYWYRQAAGRGLQLLFYSVGIGQISSEVPQNLSASRPQDRQFILSSKKLLLSDSGFYLCAWRQGARAEAFFGQGTRLTVV.

This sequence joins TRBV27 and TRBJ1-5; D not certain. This CDR3 has 14 amino acids. CDR1 MNHEY and CDR2 SMNVEV come from the germline V gene (reference sequence). V lost 3 bases, J lost 3 bases, and 9 bases lay in between. The DNA for the CDR3 is TGTGCCAGCAGTTTTGGGCAGACCAATCAGCCCCAGCATTTT. It specifies CASSFGQTNQPQHF.

The rearrangement joins TRBV5-1 to TRBJ2-3; D not certain. This CDR3 has 15 residues. V shed 0 bases and J shed 0 bases, with 8 bases lying between them. From germline, CDR1 is SGHRS and CDR2 YFSETQ. The CDR3 DNA reads as TGCGCCAGCAGCTTGGGCGGTGCTAGCACAGATACGCAGTATTTT. Encoded protein: CASSLGGASTDTQYF. Full variable domain (missing parts from reference TRBV5-1 and TRBJ2-3): KAGVTQTPRYLIKTRGQQVTLSCSPISGHRSVSWYQQTPGQGLQFLFEYFSETQRNKGNFPGRFSGRQFSNSRSEMNVSTLELGDSALYLCASSLGGASTDTQYFGPGTRLTVL.

The CDR3 region is CASSERTDYGYTF. Written as DNA, the CDR3 is TGCGCCAGCAGTGAAAGGACAGACTATGGCTACACCTTC. The J gene is TRBJ1-2, the V gene TRBV10-1; a weak D match, TRBD1 (6 bases). This CDR3 comprises 13 residues. The germline V gene encodes CDR1 WNHNN and CDR2 SYGVQD (reference sequence). Trimming removed 3 bases from V and 3 bases from J, with 8 bases in between.

The rearrangement uses TRBV9 and TRBJ1-2, with D perhaps matching TRBD1 (6 bases). V was shortened by 2 bases and J by 4 bases, with 9 bases between the two germline ends. The CDR3 is 13 residues long. The V gene's germline CDR1 is SGDLS and CDR2 YYNGEE. The CDR3 DNA reads TGTGCCAGCAGCGTTACAGGGACCTATGGCTACACCTTC. This codes for CASSVTGTYGYTF.

The rearrangement links TRBV18 to TRBJ1-2, with D possibly being TRBD1 (5 bases). Trimming removed 1 base at V and 4 bases at J, with 19 bases between. Germline loops: CDR1 KGHSH, CDR2 LQKENI. CDR3 length: 17 amino acids. CDR3 loop: CASSPQGIEGSGYGYTF. CDR3 DNA: TGTGCCAGCTCACCACAAGGAATCGAGGGGTCAGGCTATGGCTACACCTTC.

J is TRBJ1-2 and V is TRBV5-6; D gene unclear. V was pared by 1 base and J by 1 base, with 11 bases between. Germline CDR1 SGHDT, CDR2 YYEEEE. This CDR3 contains 15 residues. The CDR3 loop reads CASSLKNRLNYGYTF. The CDR3, as DNA: TGTGCCAGCAGCTTGAAGAACAGACTTAACTATGGCTACACCTTC.

This chain uses TRBV28 with TRBJ1-5; the D gene is possibly TRBD1 (6 bases). Trimming took off 7 bases at V and 2 bases at J, with 15 bases between the two ends. The CDR3 is 15 residues long. Per germline, CDR1 MDHEN and CDR2 SYDVKM. CDR3 bases: TGTGCCAGCACCTCCGGGGGCGACGGCAATCAGCCCCAGCATTTT. Residues: CASTSGGDGNQPQHF. The variable domain in full, completed from reference TRBV28 and TRBJ1-5, reads DVKVTQSSRYLVKRTGEKVFLECVQDMDHENMFWYRQDPGLGLRLIYFSYDVKMKEKGDIPEGYSVSREKKERFSLILESASTNQTSMYLCASTSGGDGNQPQHFGDGTRLSIL.

CDR3 nucleotide sequence: TGCAGCGTTGAACTTCTGGACAGGGGAACTGGCTACACCTTC. Translated, it gives CSVELLDRGTGYTF. This rearrangement joins TRBV29-1 to TRBJ1-2, with 9 bases matching TRBD1. Germline loops: CDR1 SQVTM, CDR2 ANQGSEA. The CDR3 contains 14 residues. V was pared by 2 bases and J by 7 bases, with 8 bases of the junction left unmatched.

V gene TRBV27 combines with J gene TRBJ2-7; 10 bases are shared with TRBD1. CDR3 length: 14 amino acids. Germline lookup yields CDR1 MNHEY and CDR2 SMNVEV (reference sequence). The junction had 5 bases not matched to a gene; V was cut back by 3 bases and J by 6 bases. The CDR3 sequence: CASSFMGQGFEQYF. CDR3 bases: TGTGCCAGCAGTTTTATGGGACAGGGGTTCGAGCAGTACTTC.

The chain links TRBV12-5 to TRBJ2-3; D gene uncertain. The germline V and J ends were trimmed by 4 bases and 7 bases, with 6 bases remaining between them. This CDR3 has 11 residues. Germline assignment: CDR1 LGHNT and CDR2 FRNRAP. The CDR3 nucleotides are TGTGCTAGTGGTTCCCAGCATACGCAGTATTTT. This sequence encodes CASGSQHTQYF.

The chain joins TRBV19 to TRBJ2-7, with 9 bases aligning to TRBD1. There are 13 residues in the CDR3. V was pared by 9 bases and J by 5 bases, with 8 bases of the junction left unmatched. Germline lookup yields CDR1 LNHDA and CDR2 SQIVND (reference sequence). CDR3 loop: CASRDRVGDEQYF. The CDR3 DNA sequence: TGTGCCAGCCGGGACAGGGTAGGTGACGAGCAGTACTTC.

The J gene is TRBJ2-1, the V gene TRBV28; D uncertain. The CDR3 has 11 amino acids. Germline V CDR1 and CDR2: MDHEN, SYDVKM. V was shortened by 5 bases and J by 4 bases, with 3 bases between the two germline ends. CDR3 bases: TGTGCCAGCAGTGCATACAATGAGCAGTTCTTC. Protein product: CASSAYNEQFF.